This T cell receptor beta chain was profiled in a study of OX40 agonist ivuxolimab in advanced cancers. Study-wide context: Ivuxolimab was a fully human IgG2 agonistic monoclonal antibody targeting the costimulatory receptor OX40 (CD134). Intravenous ivuxolimab was administered to patients every 2 weeks at six dose levels: 0.01, 0.1, 0.3, 1.5, 3 and 10 mg/kg. Of the roughly 54 dose-escalation patients, hepatocellular carcinoma was present in about 20, melanoma in some 15, renal cell carcinoma in 9 and head and neck cancer in 9. In the dose-escalation cohort, 75% to 85% of patients were male, and the mean age was roughly 56 years with a range of about 20 to 80. Patients were allowed to have had prior anti-PD-1, anti-PD-L1 or anti-CTLA-4 therapy, and roughly 40% of the dose-escalation patients had previously received checkpoint inhibitors. Partial responses occurred in three dose-escalation patients, of whom one had hepatocellular carcinoma and two had cutaneous melanoma. Peripheral TCRbeta sequencing was intended to test whether TCR sequence diversity was altered and clonal T-cell expansion was caused by ivuxolimab. The monotherapy dose-escalation portion (N of about 47 patients) of the phase I ivuxolimab trial is reported in the paper.

For sequencing of the TCRbeta CDR3 region, genomic DNA was extracted from the sorted cells. The immunoSEQ Assay was used to sequence the TCRbeta CDR3 regions. The table was pulled from immuneACCESS by TCRdb, which kept in-frame rearrangements only. Such tables lose some clones; where checked, under half of the loss comes from unresolved V genes, and the rest has no known cause. The sample contains tens of thousands of clones, 88% of them found a single time. The ten top clones hold 11% to 15% of the sample. General study outcomes and caveats: At doses of 0.1 to 3.0 mg/kg, clonal expansion of both CD4+ and CD8+ blood T cells was observed from baseline to week 6. In the 0.1-3.0 mg/kg groups, partial responders were among the patients with the lowest normalized peripheral clonal expansion, particularly in CD8+ T cells. Low levels of normalized T-cell clonal expansion were also seen in some patients who did not respond. The antigen specificity of the peripheral T cells that underwent clonal expansion was not determined. After ivuxolimab, more expanded clones were found on average in CD8+ T cells than in CD4+ T cells.

Patients with a history of autoimmune disease or receiving systemic immunosuppression were excluded from the trial. Peripheral blood for TCR sequencing was drawn from every dose cohort at baseline, at cycle 4 day 1 and at cycle 7 day 1. The samples were taken from a phase I, first-in-human, multicenter, open-label dose-escalation trial of ivuxolimab. Adults with locally advanced or metastatic head and neck squamous cell, hepatocellular, melanoma or renal cell carcinoma were enrolled in the trial. Before TCR sequencing, CD4+ and CD8+ T cells were separately sorted from peripheral blood. The germline V gene (reference sequence) supplies CDR1 PRHDT and CDR2 FYEKMQ. V is shortened by 6 bases, J by 7 bases, and the region joining them spans 18 bases. The CDR3, cysteine through phenylalanine, is 14 amino acids long. Only CDR3 DNA is held: 42 bases, read in frame from base 1. For this clone: There is no known antigen for this receptor. No per-base quality is available; no much larger clone lies one base away.

The source is an adult with an advanced solid tumor such as melanoma, head and neck, liver or kidney cancer. The specimen was CD4+ or CD8+ T cells sorted from blood, collected in a trial of the OX40 agonist ivuxolimab. The chain was built from TRBV13 and TRBJ1-2, with TRBD1 tentatively as D gene (6 bases match). Read as DNA, the sequence is TGTGCCAGCAGTTCGTGGACAGACGCCGGTGGCTACACCTTC. It specifies CASSSWTDAGGYTF. With the rest looked up from the reference TRBV13 and TRBJ1-2 genes rather than sequenced, the full variable domain is AAGVIQSPRHLIKEKRETATLKCYPIPRHDTVYWYQQGPGQDPQFLISFYEKMQSDKGSIPDRFSAQQFSDYHSELNMSSLELGDSALYFCASSSWTDAGGYTFGSGTRLTVV.